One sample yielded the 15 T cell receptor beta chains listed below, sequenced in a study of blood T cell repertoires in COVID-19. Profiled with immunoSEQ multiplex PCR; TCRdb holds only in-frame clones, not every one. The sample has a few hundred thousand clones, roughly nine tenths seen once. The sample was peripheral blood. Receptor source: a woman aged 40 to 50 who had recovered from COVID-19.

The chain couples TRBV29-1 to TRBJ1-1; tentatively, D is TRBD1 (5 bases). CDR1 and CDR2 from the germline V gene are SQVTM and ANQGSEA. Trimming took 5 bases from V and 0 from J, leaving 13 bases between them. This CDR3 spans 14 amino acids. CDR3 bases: TGCAGCGTTCCTCGGGGGGGGTTGAACACTGAAGCTTTCTTT. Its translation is CSVPRGGLNTEAFF.

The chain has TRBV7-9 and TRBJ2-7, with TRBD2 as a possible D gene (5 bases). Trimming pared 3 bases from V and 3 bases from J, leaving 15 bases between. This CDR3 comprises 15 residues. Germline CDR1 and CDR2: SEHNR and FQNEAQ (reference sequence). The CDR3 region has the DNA TGTGCCAGCAGCTTCGGAACCGGAGGAGGCTACGAGCAGTACTTC. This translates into CASSFGTGGGYEQYF. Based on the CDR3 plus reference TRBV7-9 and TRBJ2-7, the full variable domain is DTGVSQNPRHKITKRGQNVTFRCDPISEHNRLYWYRQTLGQGPEFLTYFQNEAQLEKSRLLSDRFSAERPKGSFSTLEIQRTEQGDSAMYLCASSFGTGGGYEQYFGPGTRLTVT.

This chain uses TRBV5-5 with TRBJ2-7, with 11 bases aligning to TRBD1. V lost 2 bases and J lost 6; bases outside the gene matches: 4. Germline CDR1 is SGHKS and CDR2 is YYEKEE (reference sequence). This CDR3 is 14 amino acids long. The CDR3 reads CASSFGTGGAEQYF. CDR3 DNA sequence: TGTGCCAGCAGCTTCGGGACAGGGGGAGCCGAGCAGTACTTC.

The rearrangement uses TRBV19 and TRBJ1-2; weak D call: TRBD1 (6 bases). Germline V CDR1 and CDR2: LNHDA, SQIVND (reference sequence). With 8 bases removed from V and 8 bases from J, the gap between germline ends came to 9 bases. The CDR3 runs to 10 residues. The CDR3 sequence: CASYREGYTF. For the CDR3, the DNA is TGTGCCAGTTACAGGGAGGGCTACACCTTC. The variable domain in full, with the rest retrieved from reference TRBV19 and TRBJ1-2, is DGGITQSPKYLFRKEGQNVTLSCEQNLNHDAMYWYRQDPGQGLRLIYYSQIVNDFQKGDIAEGYSVSREKKESFPLTVTSAQKNPTAFYLCASYREGYTFGSGTRLTVV.

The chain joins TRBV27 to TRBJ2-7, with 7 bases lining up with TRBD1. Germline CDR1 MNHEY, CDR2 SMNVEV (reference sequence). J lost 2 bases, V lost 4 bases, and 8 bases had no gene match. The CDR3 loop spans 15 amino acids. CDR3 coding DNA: TGTGCCAGCAGTTCCCTAGGGGGCTTTACCTACGAGCAGTACGTC. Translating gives CASSSLGGFTYEQYV.

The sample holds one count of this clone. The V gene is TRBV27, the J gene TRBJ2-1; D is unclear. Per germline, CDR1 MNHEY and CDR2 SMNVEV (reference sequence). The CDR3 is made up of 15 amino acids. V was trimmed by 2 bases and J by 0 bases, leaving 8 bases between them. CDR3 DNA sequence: TGTGCCAGCAGTTTACGCTATAGCTCCTACAATGAGCAGTTCTTC. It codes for CASSLRYSSYNEQFF.

CDR3 residues: CASTSEVAGYNEQFF. The CDR3 DNA sequence: TGTGCCAGCACCTCGGAGGTAGCGGGTTACAATGAGCAGTTCTTC. V is TRBV6-5 and J is TRBJ2-1; TRBD2 aligns across 7 bases. The CDR3 totals 15 residues. From germline, CDR1 is MNHEY and CDR2 SVGAGI. The J segment lost 4 bases and the V segment lost 7 bases, leaving 10 bases of the junction unmatched.

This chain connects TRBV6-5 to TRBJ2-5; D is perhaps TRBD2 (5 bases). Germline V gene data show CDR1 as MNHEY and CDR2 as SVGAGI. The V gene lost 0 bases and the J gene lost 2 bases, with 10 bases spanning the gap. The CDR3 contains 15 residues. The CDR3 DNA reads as TGTGCCAGCAGTTACTCGAAAGGGAGACAAGAGACCCAGTACTTC. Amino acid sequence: CASSYSKGRQETQYF.

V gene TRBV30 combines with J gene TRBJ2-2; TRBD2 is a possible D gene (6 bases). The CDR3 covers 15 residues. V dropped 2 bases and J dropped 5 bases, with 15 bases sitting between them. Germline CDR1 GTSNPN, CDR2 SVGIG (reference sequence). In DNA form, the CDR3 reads TGTGCCTGGAGTTATGCGGCCCGGGAGACCGGGGAGCTGTTTTTT. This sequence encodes CAWSYAARETGELFF.

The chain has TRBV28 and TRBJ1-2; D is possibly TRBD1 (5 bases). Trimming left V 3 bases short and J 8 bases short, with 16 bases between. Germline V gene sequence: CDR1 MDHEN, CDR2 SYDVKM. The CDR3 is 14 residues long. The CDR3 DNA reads TGTGCCAGCAGTTTTGGGGAAAGGGGTACGGGCTACACCTTC. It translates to CASSFGERGTGYTF.

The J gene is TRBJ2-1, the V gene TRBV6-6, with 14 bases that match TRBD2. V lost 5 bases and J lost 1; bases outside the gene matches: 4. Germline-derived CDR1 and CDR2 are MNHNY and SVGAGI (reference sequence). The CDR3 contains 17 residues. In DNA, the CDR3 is TGTGCCAGCAGTCGGACTAGCGGGGGGTTTTCCTACAATGAGCAGTTCTTC. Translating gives CASSRTSGGFSYNEQFF.

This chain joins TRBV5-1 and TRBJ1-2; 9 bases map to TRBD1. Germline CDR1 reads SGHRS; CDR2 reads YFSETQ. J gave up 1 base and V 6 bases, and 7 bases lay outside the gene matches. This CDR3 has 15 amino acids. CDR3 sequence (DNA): TGCGCCAGCAAGTTTTCGGGACAGGGTAACTATGGCTACACCTTC. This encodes CASKFSGQGNYGYTF. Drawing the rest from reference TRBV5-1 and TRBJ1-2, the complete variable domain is KAGVTQTPRYLIKTRGQQVTLSCSPISGHRSVSWYQQTPGQGLQFLFEYFSETQRNKGNFPGRFSGRQFSNSRSEMNVSTLELGDSALYLCASKFSGQGNYGYTFGSGTRLTVV.

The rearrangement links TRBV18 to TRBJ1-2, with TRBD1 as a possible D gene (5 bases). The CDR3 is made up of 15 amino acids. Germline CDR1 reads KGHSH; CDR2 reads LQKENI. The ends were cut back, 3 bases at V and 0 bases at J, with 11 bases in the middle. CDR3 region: CASSPGHKANYGYTF. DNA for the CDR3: TGTGCCAGCTCACCCGGACACAAAGCTAACTATGGCTACACCTTC.

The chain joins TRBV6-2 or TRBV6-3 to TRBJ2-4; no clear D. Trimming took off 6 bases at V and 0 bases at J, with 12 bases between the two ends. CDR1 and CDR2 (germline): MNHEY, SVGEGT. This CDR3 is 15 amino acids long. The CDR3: CASSREQTAKNIQYF. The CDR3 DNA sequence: TGTGCCAGCAGCCGAGAACAGACAGCCAAAAACATTCAGTACTTC.

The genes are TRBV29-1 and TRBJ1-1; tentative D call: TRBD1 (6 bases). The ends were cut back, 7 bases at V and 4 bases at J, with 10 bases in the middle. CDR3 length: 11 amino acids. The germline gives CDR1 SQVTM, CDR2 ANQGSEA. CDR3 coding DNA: TGCAGCGCCGGACAGAGCACTGAAGCTTTCTTT. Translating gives CSAGQSTEAFF.